This T cell receptor beta chain was observed in a study of T cell responses to AZD1222 COVID-19 vaccine. The germline V gene encodes CDR1 MNHEY and CDR2 SMNVEV (reference sequence). Unmatched junction bases numbered 7, after V lost 3 bases and J lost 4 bases. This CDR3 contains 18 residues. Sequencing used immunoSEQ multiplex PCR; TCRdb keeps in-frame clones, though not all of them. The repertoire has 100,000 to 150,000 clones, roughly 82% of them found once; the top ten carry around a quarter. The origin of this receptor is an adult who received the AZD1222 COVID-19 vaccine. Sequencing was performed on peripheral blood, taken 28 days after the second AZD1222 dose. The chain is built from TRBV27 and TRBJ2-2, with 14 nucleotides matching TRBD2. Here the CDR3 DNA reads TGTGCCAGCAGTTTCAGACTAGCGGGGGGGCTTGGCACCGGGGAGCTGTTTTTT. Its protein product is CASSFRLAGGLGTGELFF.